This T cell receptor beta chain derives from a study of blood T cell repertoires in COVID-19. Study summary: The samples span acute and convalescent COVID-19 from the United States, Italy and Spain. PBMCs, B-cell-depleted T cells, or T cells provided the cDNA or gDNA that made up the material.

In the authors' methods: Estimated nucleated cell counts came from reference gene primer amplification. Libraries were prepared by immunoSEQ multiplex PCR; TCRdb keeps only in-frame clonotypes and omits some of them. Clone size and the V and J calls come from that table; the DNA yielded D and trimming. The data show under 150,000 clones, with about 77% seen just once and 25% held by the top ten. Germline V gene data show CDR1 as SGHKS and CDR2 as YYEKEE (reference sequence). Trimming shortened V by 0 bases and J by 6 bases, and 11 bases separated the two germline ends. This CDR3 region has 14 residues.

V usage is TRBV5-5 and J usage is TRBJ2-3, with D unresolved. What was sequenced was peripheral blood. This clonotype was obtained from a human donor in a cohort sampled during active COVID-19. CDR3 in DNA: TGTGCCAGCAGCTTGGGCGCTAACCGGGATACGCAGTATTTT. Its translation: CASSLGANRDTQYF.